These T cell receptor beta chains were read from a single sample in a study of sequential checkpoint blockade in melanoma. Sequenced by immunoSEQ multiplex PCR; TCRdb stores in-frame clones only, minus some. The table has 20,000 to 25,000 clones, around 80% seen once. The sequencing here drew on CD8+ T cells sorted from blood (inferred from file names), taken from a patient given nivolumab and ipilimumab in sequence. The receptors were gathered from a human donor with melanoma. Each CDR3 is given with its conserved first and last residue. The D gene is left open where the match is weak. Only some rows state a clone size, as once, few, many or a class for expanded clones.

>.|.|TRBJ2-2|TRBV7-6
CASSSRRDTHTGELFF
TGTGCCAGCAGCTCACGCCGGGACACCCACACCGGGGAGCTGTTTTTT
>.|TRBD2|TRBJ2-5|TRBV28
CASSLGGGQETQYF
TGTGCCAGCAGTTTAGGCGGGGGGCAAGAGACCCAGTACTTC
>.|TRBD2|TRBJ2-1|TRBV28
CASSLIAGGTGEYNEQFF
TGTGCCAGCAGTTTAATAGCGGGAGGAACAGGGGAATACAATGAGCAGTTCTTC
>few|.|TRBJ2-2|TRBV15
CATSRDGRTNTGELFF
TGTGCCACCAGCAGAGATGGTAGAACGAACACCGGGGAGCTGTTTTTT
>.|.|TRBJ2-7|TRBV7-9
CASSYRSSYEQYF
TGTGCCAGCAGCTACCGGTCCTCCTACGAGCAGTACTTC
>.|TRBD1|TRBJ1-6|TRBV2
CASSGTGRSSPLHF
TGTGCCAGCAGTGGGACAGGTAGAAGCTCACCCCTCCACTTT
>.|.|TRBJ1-4|TRBV19
CASSIPRGQDREKLFF
TGTGCCAGTAGTATCCCACGGGGACAAGATCGAGAAAAACTGTTTTTT
>.|.|TRBJ1-1|TRBV7-2
CASSLQGYTEAFF
TGTGCCAGCAGCTTACAGGGGTACACTGAAGCTTTCTTT
>.|.|TRBJ2-5|TRBV30
CAWRTGGPQYF
TGTGCCTGGAGAACCGGGGGGCCCCAGTACTTC
>.|TRBD2|TRBJ2-1|TRBV11-3
CASSHSGTSRHEQFF
TGTGCCAGCAGCCATTCCGGGACTAGCCGCCATGAGCAGTTCTTC
>.|.|TRBJ2-3|TRBV9
CASSVLRASTDTQYF
TGTGCCAGCAGCGTATTGAGGGCTAGCACAGATACGCAGTATTTT
>.|TRBD1|TRBJ1-3|TRBV27
CASRRTGASGNTIYF
TGTGCCAGCAGACGAACAGGGGCCTCTGGAAACACCATATATTTT
>.|TRBD1|TRBJ1-5|TRBV19
CATSTTGTQPQHF
TGTGCCACCAGCACGACAGGGACTCAGCCCCAGCATTTT
>.|TRBD2|TRBJ2-5|TRBV19
CASSTGLAMKETQYF
TGTGCCAGTAGTACGGGACTAGCGATGAAAGAGACCCAGTACTTC
>.|TRBD1|TRBJ2-7|TRBV15
CATSRDRDRSSYEQYF
TGTGCCACCAGCAGAGATAGGGACAGGAGCTCCTACGAGCAGTACTTC
>.|.|TRBJ2-3|TRBV2
CASSENSGSTDTQYF
TGTGCCAGCAGTGAAAATTCGGGGAGCACAGATACGCAGTATTTT
>.|.|TRBJ1-3|TRBV5-8
CASSLVAAGTGNTIYF
TGTGCCAGCAGCTTGGTCGCGGCAGGGACTGGAAACACCATATATTTT
>.|TRBD2|TRBJ2-1|TRBV30
CAWSVPSGVRNEQFF
TGTGCCTGGAGTGTACCTAGCGGAGTCCGCAATGAGCAGTTCTTC
>.|TRBD1|TRBJ2-7|TRBV2
CASSEKAGGGYEQYF
TGTGCCAGCAGTGAAAAGGCAGGGGGCGGCTACGAGCAGTACTTC
>.|TRBD1|TRBJ2-1|TRBV6-4
CASSPEGAAYNEQFF
TGTGCCAGCAGTCCCGAGGGGGCCGCCTACAATGAGCAGTTCTTC
>.|TRBD1|TRBJ1-1|TRBV18
CASSPRTGGIEAFF
TGTGCCAGCTCACCACGGACAGGGGGGATTGAAGCTTTCTTT
>.|TRBD2|TRBJ2-1|TRBV5-6
CASGSGTSGSQLYNEQFF
TGTGCCAGCGGGTCCGGGACTAGCGGGAGCCAACTCTACAATGAGCAGTTCTTC
>.|TRBD2|TRBJ2-3|TRBV28
CASSSSYSGSTTDTQYF
TGTGCCAGCAGTTCGAGCTATAGCGGGAGTACAACAGATACGCAGTATTTT
>.|TRBD2|TRBJ2-1|TRBV11-2
CASSFGWTSGDNEQFF
TGTGCCAGCAGCTTCGGATGGACTAGCGGGGACAATGAGCAGTTCTTC
>.|.|TRBJ1-1|TRBV5-1
CASSLGRPIGGTEAFF
TGCGCCAGCAGCTTGGGGCGACCGATTGGCGGCACTGAAGCTTTCTTT
>few|TRBD2|TRBJ2-7|TRBV11-2
CASSWTSGSSYEQYF
TGTGCCAGCAGCTGGACTAGCGGGAGTTCCTACGAGCAGTACTTC
>.|.|TRBJ2-1|TRBV7-9
CASSFGDEQFF
TGTGCCAGCAGCTTCGGGGATGAGCAGTTCTTC
>.|.|TRBJ2-5|TRBV2
CASSEIAGTHSPNSRKGTQYF
TGTGCCAGCAGTGAAATAGCTGGGACTCACAGTCCCAACTCGAGAAAAGGGACCCAGTACTTC
>.|TRBD1|TRBJ2-6|TRBV5-6
CASSPRDRTSGANVLTF
TGTGCCAGCAGCCCGAGGGACAGGACCTCTGGGGCCAACGTCCTGACTTTC
>few|TRBD1|TRBJ1-3|TRBV7-9
CASSSTGGLGNTIYF
TGTGCCAGCAGCTCGACAGGGGGTCTTGGAAACACCATATATTTT
>.|.|TRBJ2-7|TRBV5-1
CASSPNLGGQGGEQYF
TGCGCCAGCAGCCCAAACCTCGGGGGGCAGGGAGGCGAGCAGTACTTC